The rows below give T cell receptor beta chains drawn from one sample of a study of Graves' ophthalmopathy and Graves' hyperthyroidism. TCRdb reprocessed the multiplex PCR reads with MiXCR, giving one entry per CDR3 protein. The sample contains 200,000 to 250,000 distinct CDR3 sequences, 20% to 25% of which appear only once. Source material: peripheral blood. These receptors came from a woman between 45 and 60 years old with Graves' ophthalmopathy. CDR3s leave out the opening cysteine and the closing phenylalanine or tryptophan.

len: 14; v_gene: TRBV11-2; CDR3aa: ASSPMQVPGANVLT
len: 12; v_gene: TRBV5-1; CDR3aa: ASREAGAIYEQY
len: 12; v_gene: TRBV5-6; CDR3aa: ASSFERRAETQY
len: 9; v_gene: TRBV10-3; CDR3aa: AISDRVTQY
len: 13; v_gene: TRBV4-2; CDR3aa: ASSQRPGGGDGYT
len: 11; v_gene: TRBV5-5; CDR3aa: ASSLGREDTIY
len: 16; v_gene: TRBV6-2/TRBV6-3; CDR3aa: ASSYPPGLGFNTYEQY
len: 11; v_gene: TRBV12-3/TRBV12-4; CDR3aa: ASSHRINYGYT
len: 9; v_gene: TRBV29-1; CDR3aa: SVEDMEVLT
len: 12; v_gene: TRBV7-8; CDR3aa: ASSSGRSYTEAF
len: 11; v_gene: TRBV7-3; CDR3aa: ASSLFDGTEAF
len: 12; v_gene: TRBV19; CDR3aa: ASSITGTGYEQY
len: 14; v_gene: TRBV7-8; CDR3aa: ASSLNSLTGQNIQY
len: 12; v_gene: TRBV25-1; CDR3aa: ASSVPGARAEQY
len: 13; v_gene: TRBV10-3; CDR3aa: AISEADRGRETQY
len: 13; v_gene: TRBV28; CDR3aa: ASSLSGGRNQPQH
len: 11; v_gene: TRBV29-1; CDR3aa: SVVRREGETQY
len: 12; v_gene: TRBV29-1; CDR3aa: SVEGPGDTGELF
len: 13; v_gene: TRBV7-3; CDR3aa: ASSLMGQASSEQY
len: 15; v_gene: TRBV11-1; CDR3aa: ASSPRSVAGPFYEQY
len: 14; v_gene: TRBV25-1; CDR3aa: ASSEYGTPYNSPLH
len: 12; v_gene: TRBV2; CDR3aa: ASSVQQQLSPLH
len: 11; v_gene: TRBV6-2/TRBV6-3; CDR3aa: ASSDSYYYGYT
len: 13; v_gene: TRBV7-9; CDR3aa: ASSFQGIDDQPQH
len: 14; v_gene: TRBV5-1; CDR3aa: ASSLWASGNTGEQY
len: 13; v_gene: TRBV20-1; CDR3aa: SALRTSGRGETQY
len: 12; v_gene: TRBV7-8; CDR3aa: ASSPRTADYGYT
len: 16; v_gene: TRBV24-1; CDR3aa: ATSDRTSGTGEDGELF